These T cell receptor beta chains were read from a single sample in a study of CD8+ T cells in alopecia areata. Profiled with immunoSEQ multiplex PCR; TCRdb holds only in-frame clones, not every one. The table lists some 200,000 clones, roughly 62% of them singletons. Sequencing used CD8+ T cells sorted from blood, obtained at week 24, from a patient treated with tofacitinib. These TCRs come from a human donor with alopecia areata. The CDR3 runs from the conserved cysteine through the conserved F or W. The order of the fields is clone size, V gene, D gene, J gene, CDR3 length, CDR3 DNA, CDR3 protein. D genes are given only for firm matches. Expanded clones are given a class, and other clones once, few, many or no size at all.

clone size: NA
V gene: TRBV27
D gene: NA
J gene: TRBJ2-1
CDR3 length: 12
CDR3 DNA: TGTGCCAGCAGTGACGTTGCCGGTGAGCAGTTCTTC
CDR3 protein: CASSDVAGEQFF

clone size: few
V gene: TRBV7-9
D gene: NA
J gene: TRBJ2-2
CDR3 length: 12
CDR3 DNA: TGTGCCAGCAGCTCGGATGGCGGGGAGCTGTTTTTT
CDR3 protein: CASSSDGGELFF

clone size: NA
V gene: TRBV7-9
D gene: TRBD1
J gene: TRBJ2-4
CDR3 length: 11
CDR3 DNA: TGTGCCAGCAGCGGACAGGACATTCAGTACTTC
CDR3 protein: CASSGQDIQYF

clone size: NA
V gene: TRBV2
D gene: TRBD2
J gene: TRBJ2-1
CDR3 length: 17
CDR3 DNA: TGTGCCAGCAGTGGGATTAGGCTAGCGGGGGGGCGGGATGAGCAGTTCTTC
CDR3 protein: CASSGIRLAGGRDEQFF

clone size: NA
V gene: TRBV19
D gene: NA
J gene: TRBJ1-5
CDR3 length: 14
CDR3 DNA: TGTGCCAGTAGTCCCACTCGGAGGAATCAGCCCCAGCATTTT
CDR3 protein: CASSPTRRNQPQHF

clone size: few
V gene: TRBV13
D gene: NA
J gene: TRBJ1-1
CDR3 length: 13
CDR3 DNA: TGTGCCAGCAGCTTGGGCGGTCTGCCTGAAGCTTTCTTT
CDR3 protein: CASSLGGLPEAFF

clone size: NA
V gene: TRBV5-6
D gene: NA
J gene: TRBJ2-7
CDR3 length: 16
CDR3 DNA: TGTGCCAGCAGCTGGGCCACCTTCGGCGGGGCCTACGAGCAGTACTTC
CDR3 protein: CASSWATFGGAYEQYF

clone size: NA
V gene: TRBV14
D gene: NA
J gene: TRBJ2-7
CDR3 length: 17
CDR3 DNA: TGTGCCAGCAGCCCCCCCTACGGTCAGCCAAATTCCTACGAGCAGTACTTC
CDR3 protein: CASSPPYGQPNSYEQYF

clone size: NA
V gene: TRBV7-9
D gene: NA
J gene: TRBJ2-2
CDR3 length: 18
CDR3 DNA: TGTGCCAGCAGCTTCCCTAGCAACGCAGCGAGGGAACTCGGGGAGCTGTTTTTT
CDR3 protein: CASSFPSNAARELGELFF

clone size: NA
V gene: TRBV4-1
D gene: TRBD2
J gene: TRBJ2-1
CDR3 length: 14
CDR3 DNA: TGCGCCAGCAGACAGAGCGGGGGGGAAAATGAGCAGTTCTTC
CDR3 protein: CASRQSGGENEQFF

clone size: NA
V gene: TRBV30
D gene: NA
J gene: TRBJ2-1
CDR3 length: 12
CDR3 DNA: TGTGCCTGGAGTCTAACTGGTGAGGAGCAGTTCTTC
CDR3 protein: CAWSLTGEEQFF

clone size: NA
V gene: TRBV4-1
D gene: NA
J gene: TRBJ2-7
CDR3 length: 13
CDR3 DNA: TGCGCCAGCAGCCAATCTCAATCCTACGAGCAGTACTTC
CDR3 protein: CASSQSQSYEQYF

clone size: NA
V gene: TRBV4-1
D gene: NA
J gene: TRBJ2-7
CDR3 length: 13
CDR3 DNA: TGCGCCAGCAGCCAGGGAACAGGGTTCGAGCAGTACTTC
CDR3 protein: CASSQGTGFEQYF

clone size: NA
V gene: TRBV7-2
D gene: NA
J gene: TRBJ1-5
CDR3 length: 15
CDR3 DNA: TGTGCCAGCAGCCGCCGGGACCGGAGCAATCAGCCCCAGCATTTT
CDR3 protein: CASSRRDRSNQPQHF

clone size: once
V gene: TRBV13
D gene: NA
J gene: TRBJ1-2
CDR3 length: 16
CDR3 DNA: TGTGCCAGCAGCTTAGCCTCGAGGGCAGGGGCCTATGGCTACACCTTC
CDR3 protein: CASSLASRAGAYGYTF

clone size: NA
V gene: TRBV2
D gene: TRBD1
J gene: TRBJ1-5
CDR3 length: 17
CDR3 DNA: TGTGCCAGCAGTGAAGCGTGGGTTGACAGGGGGTATCAGCCCCAGCATTTT
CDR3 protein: CASSEAWVDRGYQPQHF

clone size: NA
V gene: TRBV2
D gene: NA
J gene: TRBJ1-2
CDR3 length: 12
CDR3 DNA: TGTGCCAGCAGTGGCACCGTACCTGGCTACACCTTC
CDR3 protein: CASSGTVPGYTF

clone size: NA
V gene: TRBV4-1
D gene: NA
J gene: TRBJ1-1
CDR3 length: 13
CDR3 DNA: TGCGCCAGCAGCGCCGGGGGGTACACTGAAGCTTTCTTT
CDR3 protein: CASSAGGYTEAFF

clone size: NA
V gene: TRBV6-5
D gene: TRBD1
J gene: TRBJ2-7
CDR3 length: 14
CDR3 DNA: TGTGCCAGCACTCAAACAGGGGGTGCCTACGAGCAGTACTTC
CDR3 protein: CASTQTGGAYEQYF

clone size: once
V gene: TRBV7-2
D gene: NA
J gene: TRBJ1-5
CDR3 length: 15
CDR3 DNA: TGTGCCAGCAGCTTAAGGGGGGGTAGCAATCAGCCCCAGCATTTT
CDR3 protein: CASSLRGGSNQPQHF

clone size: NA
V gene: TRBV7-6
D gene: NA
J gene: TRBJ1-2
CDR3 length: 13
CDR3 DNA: TGTGCCAGCAGCTTCTCCCCCCTCGAGGGCTACACCTTC
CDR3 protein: CASSFSPLEGYTF

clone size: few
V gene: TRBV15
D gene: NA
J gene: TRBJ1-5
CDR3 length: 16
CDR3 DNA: TGTGCCACCAGCAGAGAAGGCTTCAGACTCAATCAGCCCCAGCATTTT
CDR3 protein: CATSREGFRLNQPQHF

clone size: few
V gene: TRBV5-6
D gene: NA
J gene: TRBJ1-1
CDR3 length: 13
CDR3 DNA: TGTGCCAGCAGCCCTAGTGGACAGCTTGAAGCTTTCTTT
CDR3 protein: CASSPSGQLEAFF

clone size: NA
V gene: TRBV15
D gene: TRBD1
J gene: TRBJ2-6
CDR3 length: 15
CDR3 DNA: TGTGCCACCAGCGAACAGGGGTCTGGGGCCAACGTCCTGACTTTC
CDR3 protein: CATSEQGSGANVLTF

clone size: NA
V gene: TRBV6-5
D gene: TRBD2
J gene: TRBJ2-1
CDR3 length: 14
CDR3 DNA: TGTGCCAGCAGTTACATCGGCGGGGGCAATGAGCAGTTCTTC
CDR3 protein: CASSYIGGGNEQFF

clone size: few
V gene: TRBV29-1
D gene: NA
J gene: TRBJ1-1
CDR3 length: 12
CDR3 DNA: TGCAGCGTTGGCAGGAAGAACACTGAAGCTTTCTTT
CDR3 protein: CSVGRKNTEAFF

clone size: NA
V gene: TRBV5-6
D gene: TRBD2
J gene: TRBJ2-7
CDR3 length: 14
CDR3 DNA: TGTGCCAGCAGCGGGGAGGGTCGGTTCTACGAGCAGTACTTC
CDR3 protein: CASSGEGRFYEQYF

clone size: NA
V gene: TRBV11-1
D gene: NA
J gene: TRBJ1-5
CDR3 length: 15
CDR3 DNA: TGTGCCAGCAGCCCTGACAGTTATAGCAATCAGCCCCAGCATTTT
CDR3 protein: CASSPDSYSNQPQHF

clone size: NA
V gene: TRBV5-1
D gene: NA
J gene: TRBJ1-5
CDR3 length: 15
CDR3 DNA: TGCGCCAGCAGCAGTAGCGGGGCTAGCAATCAGCCCCAGCATTTT
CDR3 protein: CASSSSGASNQPQHF

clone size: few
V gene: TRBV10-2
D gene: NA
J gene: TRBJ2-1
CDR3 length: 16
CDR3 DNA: TGCGCCAGCAGTGATGGCCTCAAGGCCCTCAACAATGAGCAGTTCTTC
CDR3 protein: CASSDGLKALNNEQFF

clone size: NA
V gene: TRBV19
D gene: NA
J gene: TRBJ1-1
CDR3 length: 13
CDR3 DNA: TGTGCCAGTAGTATCATCCAGCACACTGAAGCTTTCTTT
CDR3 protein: CASSIIQHTEAFF

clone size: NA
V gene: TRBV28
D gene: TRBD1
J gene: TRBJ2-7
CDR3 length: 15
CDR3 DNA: TGTGCCAGCAGTTTAAGGACAGGGAATGGGTACGAGCAGTACTTC
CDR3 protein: CASSLRTGNGYEQYF

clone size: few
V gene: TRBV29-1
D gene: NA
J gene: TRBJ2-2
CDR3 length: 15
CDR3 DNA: TGCAGCGATCGCCGCCCGGGGGCCACCACCGGGGAGCTGTTTTTT
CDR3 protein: CSDRRPGATTGELFF

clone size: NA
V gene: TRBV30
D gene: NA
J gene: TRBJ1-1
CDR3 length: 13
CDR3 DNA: TGTGCCTGGAGGGAGACCCTAAACACTGAAGCTTTCTTT
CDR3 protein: CAWRETLNTEAFF

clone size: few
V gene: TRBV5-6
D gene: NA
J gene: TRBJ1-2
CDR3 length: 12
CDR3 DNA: TGTGCCAGCAGCTTGGGGCTGGGTGGCTACACCTTC
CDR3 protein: CASSLGLGGYTF

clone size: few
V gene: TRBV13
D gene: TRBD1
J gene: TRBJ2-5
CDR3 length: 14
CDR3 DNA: TGTGCCAGCAGCTCCAGGGGGCGGGTGGAGACCCAGTACTTC
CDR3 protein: CASSSRGRVETQYF

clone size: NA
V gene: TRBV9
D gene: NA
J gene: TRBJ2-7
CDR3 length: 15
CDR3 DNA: TGTGCCAGCAGCGTAGCTGCCGACAGAGACTACGAGCAGTACTTC
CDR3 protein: CASSVAADRDYEQYF

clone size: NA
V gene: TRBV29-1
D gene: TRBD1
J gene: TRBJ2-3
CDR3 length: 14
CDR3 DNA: TGCAGCGTTGATCGGGACAGTGACACAGATACGCAGTATTTT
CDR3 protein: CSVDRDSDTDTQYF

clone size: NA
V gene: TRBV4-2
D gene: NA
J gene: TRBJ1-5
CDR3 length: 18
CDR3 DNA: TGTGCCAGCAGCCAGGAGTCCTGGCGGAGAGATAGCAATCAGCCCCAGCATTTT
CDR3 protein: CASSQESWRRDSNQPQHF

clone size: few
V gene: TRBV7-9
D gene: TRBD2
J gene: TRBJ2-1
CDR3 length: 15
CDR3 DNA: TGTGCCAGCAGCTTTACTAGCGGGGGGGCGAATGAGCAGTTCTTC
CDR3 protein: CASSFTSGGANEQFF

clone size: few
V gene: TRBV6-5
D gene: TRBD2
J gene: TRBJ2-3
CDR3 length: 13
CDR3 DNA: TGTGCCAGTACCAGCGGGGGCACAGATACGCAGTATTTT
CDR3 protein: CASTSGGTDTQYF

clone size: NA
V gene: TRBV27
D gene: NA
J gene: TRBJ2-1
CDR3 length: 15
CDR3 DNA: TGTGCCAGCAGTCCCAAGAGGGGGGGGGTCGATGAGCAGTTCTTC
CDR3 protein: CASSPKRGGVDEQFF

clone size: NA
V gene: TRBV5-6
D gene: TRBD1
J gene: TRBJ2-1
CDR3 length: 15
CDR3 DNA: TGTGCCAGCAGCTTCGGGACAGGGGGCTTCAATGAGCAGTTCTTC
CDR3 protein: CASSFGTGGFNEQFF

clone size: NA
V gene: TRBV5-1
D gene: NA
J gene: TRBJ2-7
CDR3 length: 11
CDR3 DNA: TGCGCCAGCAGCTGGAACTACGAGCAGTACTTC
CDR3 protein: CASSWNYEQYF

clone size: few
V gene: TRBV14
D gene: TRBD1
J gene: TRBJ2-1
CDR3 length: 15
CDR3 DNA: TGTGCCAGCAGCCAAGGACAGGGACCCTACAATGAGCAGTTCTTC
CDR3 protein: CASSQGQGPYNEQFF

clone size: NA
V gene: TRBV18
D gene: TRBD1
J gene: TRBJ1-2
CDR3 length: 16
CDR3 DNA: TGTGCCAGCTCACGAACCACAGAGACAGGGGGCTTTGGCTACACCTTC
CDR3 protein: CASSRTTETGGFGYTF

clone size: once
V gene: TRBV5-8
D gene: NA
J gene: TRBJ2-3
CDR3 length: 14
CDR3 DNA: TGTGCCAGCAGCAAGGGGACTAGCACAGATACGCAGTATTTT
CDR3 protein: CASSKGTSTDTQYF

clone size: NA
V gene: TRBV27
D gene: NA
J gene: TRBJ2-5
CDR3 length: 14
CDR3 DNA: TGTGCCAGCAGTTTAAATGCTGGAGTGGAGACCCAGTACTTC
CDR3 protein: CASSLNAGVETQYF

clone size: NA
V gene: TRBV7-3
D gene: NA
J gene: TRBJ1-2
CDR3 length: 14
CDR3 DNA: TGTGCCAGCAGCCTCACTGGGGGCGGTGGCGGCTACACCTTC
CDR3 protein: CASSLTGGGGGYTF

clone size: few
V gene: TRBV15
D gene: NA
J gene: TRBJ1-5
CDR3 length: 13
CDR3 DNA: TGTGCCACCAGCCCAGCCAGGAATCAGCCCCAGCATTTT
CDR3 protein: CATSPARNQPQHF

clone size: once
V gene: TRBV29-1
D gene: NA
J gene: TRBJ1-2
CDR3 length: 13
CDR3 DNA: TGCAGCGGGCGGGACACCGATAACTATGGCTACACCTTC
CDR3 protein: CSGRDTDNYGYTF

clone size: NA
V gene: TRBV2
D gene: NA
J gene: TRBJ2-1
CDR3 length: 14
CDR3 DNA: TGTGCCAGCAGGGCTTGGGGCCAAAACAATGAGCAGTTCTTC
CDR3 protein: CASRAWGQNNEQFF

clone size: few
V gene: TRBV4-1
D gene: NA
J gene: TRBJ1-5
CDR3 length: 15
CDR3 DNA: TGCGCCAGCAGCGACCTCTGGCAGAACAATCAGCCCCAGCATTTT
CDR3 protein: CASSDLWQNNQPQHF

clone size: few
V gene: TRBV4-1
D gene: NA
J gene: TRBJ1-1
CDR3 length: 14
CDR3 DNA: TGCGCCAGCAGCCAAGAACGAGGGGTGACTGAAGCTTTCTTT
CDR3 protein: CASSQERGVTEAFF

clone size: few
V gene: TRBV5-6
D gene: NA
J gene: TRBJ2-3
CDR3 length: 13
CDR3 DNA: TGTGCCAGCAGCTTGGGGCAGCCAGATACGCAGTATTTT
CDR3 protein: CASSLGQPDTQYF